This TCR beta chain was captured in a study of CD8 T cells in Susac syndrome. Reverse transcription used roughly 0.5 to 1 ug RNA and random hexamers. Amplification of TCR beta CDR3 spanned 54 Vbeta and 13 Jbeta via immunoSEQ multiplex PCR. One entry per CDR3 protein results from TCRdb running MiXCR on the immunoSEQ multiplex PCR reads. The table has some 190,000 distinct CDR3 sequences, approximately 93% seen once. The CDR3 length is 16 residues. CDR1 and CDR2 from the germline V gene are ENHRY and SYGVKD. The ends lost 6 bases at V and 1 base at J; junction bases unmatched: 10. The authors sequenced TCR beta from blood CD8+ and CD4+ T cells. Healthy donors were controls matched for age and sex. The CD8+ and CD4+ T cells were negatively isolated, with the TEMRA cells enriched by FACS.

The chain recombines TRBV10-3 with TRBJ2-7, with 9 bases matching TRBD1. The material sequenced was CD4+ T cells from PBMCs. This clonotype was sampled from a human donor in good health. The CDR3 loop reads CAIRRGQGQVSYEQYF. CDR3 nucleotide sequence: TGTGCCATCAGACGGGGACAGGGACAAGTTTCCTACGAGCAGTACTTC.